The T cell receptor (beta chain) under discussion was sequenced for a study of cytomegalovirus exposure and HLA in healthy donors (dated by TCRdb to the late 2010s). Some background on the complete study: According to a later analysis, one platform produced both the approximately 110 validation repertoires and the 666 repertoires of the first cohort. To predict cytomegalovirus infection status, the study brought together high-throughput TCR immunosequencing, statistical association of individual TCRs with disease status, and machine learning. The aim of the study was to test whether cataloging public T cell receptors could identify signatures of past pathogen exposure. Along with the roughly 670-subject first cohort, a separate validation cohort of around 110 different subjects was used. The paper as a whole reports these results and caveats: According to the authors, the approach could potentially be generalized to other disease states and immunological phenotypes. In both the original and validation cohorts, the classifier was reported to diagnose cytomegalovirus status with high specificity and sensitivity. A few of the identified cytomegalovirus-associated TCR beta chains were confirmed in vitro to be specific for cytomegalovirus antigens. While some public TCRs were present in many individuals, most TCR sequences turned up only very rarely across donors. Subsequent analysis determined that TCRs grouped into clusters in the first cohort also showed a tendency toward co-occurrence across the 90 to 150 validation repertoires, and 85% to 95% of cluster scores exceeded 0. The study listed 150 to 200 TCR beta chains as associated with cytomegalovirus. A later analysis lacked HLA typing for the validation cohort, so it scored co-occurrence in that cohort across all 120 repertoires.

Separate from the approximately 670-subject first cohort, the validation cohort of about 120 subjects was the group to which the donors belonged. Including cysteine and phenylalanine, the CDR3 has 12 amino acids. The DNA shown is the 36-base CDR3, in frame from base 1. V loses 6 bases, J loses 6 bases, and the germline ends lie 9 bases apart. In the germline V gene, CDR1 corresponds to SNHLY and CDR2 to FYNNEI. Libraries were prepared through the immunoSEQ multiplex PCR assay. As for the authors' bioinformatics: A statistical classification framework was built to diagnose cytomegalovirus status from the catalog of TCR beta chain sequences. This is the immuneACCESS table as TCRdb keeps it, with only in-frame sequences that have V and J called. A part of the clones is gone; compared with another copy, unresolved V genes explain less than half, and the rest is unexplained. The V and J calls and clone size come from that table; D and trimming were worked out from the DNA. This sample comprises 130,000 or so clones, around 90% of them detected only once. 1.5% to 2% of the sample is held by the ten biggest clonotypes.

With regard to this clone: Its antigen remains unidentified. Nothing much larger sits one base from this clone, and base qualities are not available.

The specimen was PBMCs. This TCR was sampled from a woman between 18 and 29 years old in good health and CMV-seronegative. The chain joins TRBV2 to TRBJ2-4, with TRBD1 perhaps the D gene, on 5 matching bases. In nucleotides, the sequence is TGTGCCAGCAGAGGGGCCGGAAACATTCAGTACTTC. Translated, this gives CASRGAGNIQYF.